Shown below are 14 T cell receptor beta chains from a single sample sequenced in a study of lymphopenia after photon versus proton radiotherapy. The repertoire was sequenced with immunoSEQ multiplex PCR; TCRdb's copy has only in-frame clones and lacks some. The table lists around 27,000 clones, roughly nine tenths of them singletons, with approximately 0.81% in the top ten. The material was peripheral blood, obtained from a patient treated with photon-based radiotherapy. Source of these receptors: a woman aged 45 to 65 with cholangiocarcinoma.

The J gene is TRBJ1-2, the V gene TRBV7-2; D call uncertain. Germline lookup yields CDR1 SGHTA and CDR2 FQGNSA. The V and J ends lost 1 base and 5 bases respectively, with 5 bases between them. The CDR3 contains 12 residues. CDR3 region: CASSLDRYGYTF. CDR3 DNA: TGTGCCAGCAGCTTAGACAGATATGGCTACACCTTC. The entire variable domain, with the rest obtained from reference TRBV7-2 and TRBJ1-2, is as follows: GAGVSQSPSNKVTEKGKDVELRCDPISGHTALYWYRQSLGQGLEFLIYFQGNSAPDKSGLPSDRFSAERTGGSVSTLTIQRTQQEDSAVYLCASSLDRYGYTFGSGTRLTVV.

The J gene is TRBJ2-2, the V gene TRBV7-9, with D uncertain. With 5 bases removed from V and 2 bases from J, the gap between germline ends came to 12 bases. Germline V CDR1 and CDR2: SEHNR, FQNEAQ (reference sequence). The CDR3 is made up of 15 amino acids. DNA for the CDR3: TGTGCCAGCAGCATTAAAAGTAGAAACACCGGGGAGCTGTTTTTT. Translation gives CASSIKSRNTGELFF.

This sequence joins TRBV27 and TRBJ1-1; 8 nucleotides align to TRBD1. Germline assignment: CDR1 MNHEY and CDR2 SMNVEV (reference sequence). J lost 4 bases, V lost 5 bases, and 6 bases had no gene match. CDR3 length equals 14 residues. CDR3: CASSMRQGRTEAFF. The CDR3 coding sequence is TGTGCCAGCAGTATGAGACAGGGGCGCACTGAAGCTTTCTTT.

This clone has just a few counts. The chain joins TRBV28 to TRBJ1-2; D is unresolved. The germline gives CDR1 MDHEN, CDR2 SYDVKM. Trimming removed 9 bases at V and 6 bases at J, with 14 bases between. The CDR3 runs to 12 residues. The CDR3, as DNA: TGTGCCAGTCAAGGAGGTTCCGATGGCTACACCTTC. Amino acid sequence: CASQGGSDGYTF.

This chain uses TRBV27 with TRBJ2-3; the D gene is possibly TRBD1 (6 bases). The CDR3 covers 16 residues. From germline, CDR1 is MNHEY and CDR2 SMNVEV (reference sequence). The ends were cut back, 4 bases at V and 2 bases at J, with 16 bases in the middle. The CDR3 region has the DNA TGTGCCAGCAGTTCCATGACAGGCTATCTCACAGATACGCAGTATTTT. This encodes CASSSMTGYLTDTQYF.

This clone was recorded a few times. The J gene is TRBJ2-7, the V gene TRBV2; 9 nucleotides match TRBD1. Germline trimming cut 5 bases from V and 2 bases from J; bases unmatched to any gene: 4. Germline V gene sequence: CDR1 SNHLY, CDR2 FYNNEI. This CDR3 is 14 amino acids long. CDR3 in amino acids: CASSPRDRAYEQYF. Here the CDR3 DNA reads TGTGCCAGCAGTCCCCGGGACAGGGCCTACGAGCAGTACTTC. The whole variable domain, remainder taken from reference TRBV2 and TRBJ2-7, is EPEVTQTPSHQVTQMGQEVILRCVPISNHLYFYWYRQILGQKVEFLVSFYNNEISEKSEIFDDQFSVERPDGSNFTLKIRSTKLEDSAMYFCASSPRDRAYEQYFGPGTRLTVT.

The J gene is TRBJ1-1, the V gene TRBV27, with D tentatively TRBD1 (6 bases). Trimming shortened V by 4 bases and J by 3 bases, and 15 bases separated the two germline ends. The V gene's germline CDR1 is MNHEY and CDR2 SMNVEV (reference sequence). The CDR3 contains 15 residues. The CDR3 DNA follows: TGTGCCAGCAGTTCCCTAGGACAGTCTGACACTGAAGCTTTCTTT. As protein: CASSSLGQSDTEAFF.

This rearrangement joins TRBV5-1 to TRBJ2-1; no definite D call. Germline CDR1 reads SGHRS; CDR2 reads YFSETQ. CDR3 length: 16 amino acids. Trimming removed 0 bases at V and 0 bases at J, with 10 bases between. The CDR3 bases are TGCGCCAGCAGCTTGGAAGGGCCTAGCTCCTACAATGAGCAGTTCTTC. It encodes CASSLEGPSSYNEQFF.

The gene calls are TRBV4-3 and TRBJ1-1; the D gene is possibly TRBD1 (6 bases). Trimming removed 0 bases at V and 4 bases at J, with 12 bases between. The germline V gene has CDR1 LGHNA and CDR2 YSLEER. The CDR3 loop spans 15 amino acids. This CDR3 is CASSQDPGGGTEAFF. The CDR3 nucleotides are TGCGCCAGCAGCCAAGATCCGGGGGGCGGCACTGAAGCTTTCTTT.

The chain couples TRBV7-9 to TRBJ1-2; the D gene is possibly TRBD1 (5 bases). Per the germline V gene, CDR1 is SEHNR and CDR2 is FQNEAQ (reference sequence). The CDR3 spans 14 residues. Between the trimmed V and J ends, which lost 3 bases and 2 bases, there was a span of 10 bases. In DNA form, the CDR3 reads TGTGCCAGCAGCTTGACAGAGATCAACTATGGCTACACCTTC. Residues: CASSLTEINYGYTF.

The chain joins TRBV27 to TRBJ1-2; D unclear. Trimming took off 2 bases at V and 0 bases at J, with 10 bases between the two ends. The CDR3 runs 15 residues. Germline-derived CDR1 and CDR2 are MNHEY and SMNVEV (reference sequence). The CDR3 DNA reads TGTGCCAGCAGTTTAAAAAGGGAAGCTAACTATGGCTACACCTTC. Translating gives CASSLKREANYGYTF.

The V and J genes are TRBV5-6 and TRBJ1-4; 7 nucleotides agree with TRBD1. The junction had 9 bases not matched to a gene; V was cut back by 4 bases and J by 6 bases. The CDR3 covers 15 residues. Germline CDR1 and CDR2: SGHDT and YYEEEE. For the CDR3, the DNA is TGTGCCAGCAGCCGCACGGGCAGGGGGGATGAAAAACTGTTTTTT. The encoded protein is CASSRTGRGDEKLFF. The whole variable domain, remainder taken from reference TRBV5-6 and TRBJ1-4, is DAGVTQSPTHLIKTRGQQVTLRCSPKSGHDTVSWYQQALGQGPQFIFQYYEEEERQRGNFPDRFSGHQFPNYSSELNVNALLLGDSALYLCASSRTGRGDEKLFFGSGTQLSVL.

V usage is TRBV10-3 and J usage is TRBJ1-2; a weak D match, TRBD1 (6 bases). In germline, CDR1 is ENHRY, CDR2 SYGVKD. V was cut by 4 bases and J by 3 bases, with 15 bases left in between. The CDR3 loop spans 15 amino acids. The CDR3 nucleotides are TGTGCCATCAGTGTAAAGTGGGGGGCGGACTATGGCTACACCTTC. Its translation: CAISVKWGADYGYTF.

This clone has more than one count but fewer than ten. This CDR3 reads CASAGSGRNGYTF. CDR3 DNA: TGTGCCAGTGCTGGTTCCGGACGTAATGGCTACACCTTC. The chain is built from TRBV25-1 and TRBJ1-2; D unresolved. V shed 9 bases and J shed 6 bases, with 17 bases lying between them. This CDR3 has 13 residues. Per germline, CDR1 MGHDK and CDR2 SYGVNS.